This T cell receptor (beta chain) was recovered during a study of T cell responses to AZD1222 COVID-19 vaccine (dated by TCRdb to about 2021). For the wider study: Because spike-specific TCR depth and breadth did not differ between the two schedules, AZD1222 recipients who got a second dose at roughly 4 weeks were pooled with those who got a second dose at roughly 12 weeks. A total of approximately 240 trial participants underwent TCR sequencing, of whom 207 received two doses of AZD1222 and about 26 received two doses of the MenACWY control vaccine. Trial participants were enrolled by age into subgroups of 18-55, 56-69 and 70-plus years, and roughly 150, 30 and 60 TCR-sequenced participants, respectively, were included in these subgroups. Points the paper makes about the study in general: The whole spike protein was spanned by vaccine-associated CD4 TCRs, and dominant responses were seen in regions 160-218 and 743-854. Reportedly, close to half of the unique spike-specific TCRs recognized epitopes lying outside the regions that are mutated in the B.1.351 and B.1.1.7 variants. The 56-69-year group was small, and its depth increase did not reach significance, likely because of low power. Because no day 14 peak-response samples were available, repertoires were characterized only after the peak T cell response. Conclusions about previously exposed vaccinees are limited, since just five to seven AZD1222 recipients were seropositive for SARS-CoV-2 at baseline. After two AZD1222 doses, spike-specific TCR breadth and depth were significantly higher than at day 0 and than in MenACWY recipients. Most participants were white British and females outnumbered males, and the authors suggested that clonal diversity may have been underestimated.

Notes on this clone: Its antigen is unknown. No much larger clonotype is one base removed from it; base qualities were not supplied.

The CDR3 regions of human TCRbeta chains were analyzed by immunosequencing. On the study's bioinformatics: Repertoire TCRs were checked for matches against a reference library of SARS-CoV-2-specific TCRs that had been generated using the MIRA antigen-specificity platform. Breadth was defined as the fraction of unique TCRs that were SARS-CoV-2-associated. Depth was defined as the fraction of total T cells that were SARS-CoV-2-associated. Using the MIRA data, every spike-specific TCR was mapped to the spike region that the TCR reacted to and assigned to either a CD4 or a CD8 class. Log10-transformed breadth and depth values were compared by one-way ANOVA with Sidak's multiple comparisons tests. In TCRdb, the immuneACCESS table is reduced to in-frame sequences with V and J assigned. These tables do not hold every clone; where another copy was compared, an unresolved V gene accounts for under half, and the others remain unexplained. The V and J calls and clone size come from that table; D and trimming were worked out from the DNA. A total of roughly 120,000 clones appear in this sample, under 90% of them only once. Clones ranked in the top ten supply 4.4% of the sample.

This specimen's time point label, interpreted: baseline before first vaccination. Vaccinee samples came from UK trials COV001 and COV002, including a single-blind randomized controlled phase 2/3 trial of AZD1222 (ChAdOx1 nCoV-19) in healthy adults. For TCRbeta chain sequencing, PBMC samples were collected from trial participants at day 0 and at day 28 after the second dose. The CDR3 numbers 13 residues from cysteine through phenylalanine. Of all the DNA, just the CDR3 is kept, 39 bases in frame from base 1. V gives up 9 bases and J gives up 6 bases, and the segment between their germline ends measures 15 bases. The germline V gene (reference sequence) gives CDR1 as LNHDA and CDR2 as SQIVND.

This clonotype originated in an adult in good health. The rearranged chain carries TRBV19 and TRBJ1-5, and possibly TRBD1, on 6 matching bases. The sample consisted of peripheral blood, taken on day 0 of AZD1222 vaccination. The CDR3 protein: CASKPGEGQPQHF. Here is the DNA: TGTGCCAGCAAACCAGGGGAGGGTCAGCCCCAGCATTTT.